These 26 T cell receptor beta chains were sequenced from one sample in a study of cytomegalovirus exposure and HLA in healthy donors. PCR employed 60 Vbeta and 13 Jbeta primers. Sequencing used immunoSEQ multiplex PCR; TCRdb keeps in-frame clones, though not all of them. The sample shows approximately 190,000 clones, 82% of them seen only once. Source material: PBMCs. These receptors came from a woman younger than 30 in good health and CMV-seronegative.

The V call is TRBV27, the J call TRBJ1-2; 8 bases line up with TRBD1. The V segment lost 8 bases and the J segment 6 bases; nucleotides outside the gene matches: 14. The CDR3 is 15 residues long. Germline lookup yields CDR1 MNHEY and CDR2 SMNVEV (reference sequence). The CDR3 DNA follows: TGTGCCAGCCGGGACAGGCGCTCGCTAGGTAATGGCTACACCTTC. It specifies CASRDRRSLGNGYTF.

The chain recombines TRBV5-1 with TRBJ1-6; weak D call: TRBD1 (5 bases). The CDR3 consists of 12 residues. The V end was cut by 5 bases, the J end by 10 bases, with 10 bases between. Looked up from germline, CDR1 is SGHRS and CDR2 is YFSETQ. CDR3 protein: CASSQGDSPLHF. The DNA of the CDR3 is TGCGCCAGCAGTCAGGGTGACTCACCCCTCCACTTT.

V gene TRBV30 combines with J gene TRBJ2-3; 9 nucleotides agree with TRBD1. This CDR3 has 13 amino acids. Germline CDR1 and CDR2: GTSNPN and SVGIG (reference sequence). Trimming at V came to 0 bases and at J to 11 bases, leaving 6 bases not matched to a gene. CDR3 bases: TGTGCCTGGAGTGTTCGAGGGACAGGGCAGCAGTATTTT. This codes for CAWSVRGTGQQYF. The whole variable domain, remainder taken from reference TRBV30 and TRBJ2-3, is SQTIHQWPATLVQPVGSPLSLECTVEGTSNPNLYWYRQAAGRGLQLLFYSVGIGQISSEVPQNLSASRPQDRQFILSSKKLLLSDSGFYLCAWSVRGTGQQYFGPGTRLTVL.

This clone came up a few times. The rearrangement uses TRBV19 and TRBJ2-7; a possible D gene is TRBD2 (6 bases). Germline V lookup: CDR1 LNHDA, CDR2 SQIVND (reference sequence). This CDR3 region has 15 residues. Trimming stripped 5 bases from V and 3 bases from J, with 17 bases between. CDR3 nucleotides: TGTGCCAGTAGTTCTTCCGGGACTCCAGACTACGAGCAGTACTTC. The encoded protein is CASSSSGTPDYEQYF.

V usage is TRBV5-1 and J usage is TRBJ2-3, with 13 bases lining up with TRBD2. The CDR3 spans 16 residues. V trimming: 0 bases; J trimming: 4 bases; junction bases outside the gene matches: 2. Germline V gene data show CDR1 as SGHRS and CDR2 as YFSETQ. As DNA, the CDR3 is TGCGCCAGCAGCTTGGCGACTAGCGGGGGGCCAGATACGCAGTATTTT. Its translation is CASSLATSGGPDTQYF.

In its sample, this clone was seen once. V is TRBV4-2 and J is TRBJ1-3; 7 bases map to TRBD1. V shed 3 bases and J 0 bases; nucleotides not matched to a gene: 5. CDR3 length: 16 residues. Germline V CDR1 and CDR2: LGHNA, YNFKEQ. The CDR3 DNA reads as TGTGCCAGCAGCCATACCTGGGACAGCTCTGGAAACACCATATATTTT. It codes for CASSHTWDSSGNTIYF.

This chain joins TRBV18 and TRBJ2-5, with 8 bases matching TRBD1. The better agreement between TRBJ2-7 and the DNA end casts doubt on the J call. Germline V gives CDR1 KGHSH, CDR2 LQKENI. The CDR3 contains 16 residues. Written as DNA, the CDR3 is TGTGCCAGCTCACGAGGCGGGACAGGACCACCCTACGAGCAGTACTTC. Translation: CASSRGGTGPPYEQYF.

This chain links TRBV27 with TRBJ1-1; TRBD1 is a possible D gene (5 bases). Trimming cost V 2 bases and J 5 bases, with 18 bases left between them. Germline V gene sequence: CDR1 MNHEY, CDR2 SMNVEV (reference sequence). This CDR3 has 16 amino acids. CDR3 protein: CASSLTQGWGTTEAFF. The CDR3 DNA is TGTGCCAGCAGTTTAACGCAGGGATGGGGAACGACTGAAGCTTTCTTT.

The chain joins TRBV6-6 to TRBJ1-1; perhaps TRBD1 as D (5 bases). The CDR3 length is 15 residues. The V end lost 2 bases, the J end lost 3 bases, and 13 bases lay between the germline ends. The V gene's germline CDR1 is MNHNY and CDR2 SVGAGI (reference sequence). The CDR3 DNA follows: TGTGCCAGCAGTTACCAGGACACCGGTGACACTGAAGCTTTCTTT. Protein sequence: CASSYQDTGDTEAFF.

This chain joins TRBV5-1 and TRBJ1-4; D unclear. CDR3 length: 15 residues. Trimming removed 3 bases from V and 2 bases from J, with 11 bases in between. Germline CDR1 is SGHRS and CDR2 is YFSETQ. CDR3 sequence (DNA): TGCGCCAGCAGCTCGGGAGGAAGCACTAATGAAAAACTGTTTTTT. Translated: CASSSGGSTNEKLFF.

This chain joins TRBV2 and TRBJ2-5; 9 nucleotides line up with TRBD2. J gave up 5 bases and V 3 bases, and 4 bases lay outside the gene matches. The V gene's germline CDR1 is SNHLY and CDR2 FYNNEI. The CDR3 has 14 amino acids. CDR3: CASSEGLAAETQYF. CDR3 in DNA: TGTGCCAGCAGTGAGGGACTAGCTGCGGAGACCCAGTACTTC.

This clone was seen a single time. The chain couples TRBV29-1 to TRBJ1-3; possible D gene TRBD1, 5 bases. This CDR3 spans 15 amino acids. CDR1 is SQVTM and CDR2 is ANQGSEA in the germline V gene. V lost 7 bases to trimming and J lost 1 base, with 17 bases between them. The CDR3 is CSAGSPRGSGNTIYF. The CDR3 coding sequence is TGCAGCGCGGGCTCACCTCGGGGGTCTGGAAACACCATATATTTT.

V and J are TRBV11-2 and TRBJ1-4, with 7 bases identical to TRBD1. The CDR3 totals 15 residues. V lost 6 bases, J lost 4 bases, and 8 bases stayed unmatched. The V gene's germline CDR1 is SGHAT and CDR2 FQNNGV. For the CDR3, the DNA is TGTGCCAGCAGTCAAGACAGGGTTGGTAATGAAAAACTGTTTTTT. It encodes CASSQDRVGNEKLFF.

This chain joins TRBV7-9 and TRBJ1-2; the D is unclear. V was shortened by 5 bases and J by 4 bases, with 17 bases between the two germline ends. The CDR3 consists of 15 residues. Germline assignment: CDR1 SEHNR and CDR2 FQNEAQ (reference sequence). CDR3 in DNA: TGTGCCAGCAGCGTGCAGGAGGACCCCCTCTATGGCTACACCTTC. Its protein is CASSVQEDPLYGYTF.

The J gene is TRBJ2-1, the V gene TRBV5-1, with a weak D call TRBD2 (6 bases). Per germline, CDR1 SGHRS and CDR2 YFSETQ. The V end lost 4 bases, the J end lost 7 bases, and 15 bases lay between the germline ends. The CDR3 has 14 residues. The CDR3 spells CASSRDSGWNEQFF. The CDR3 coding sequence is TGCGCCAGCAGCCGGGACTCGGGATGGAATGAGCAGTTCTTC.

The rearrangement links TRBV10-2 to TRBJ1-5, with D possibly being TRBD1 (6 bases). The CDR3 extends over 15 amino acids. With 2 bases removed from V and 7 bases from J, the gap between germline ends came to 15 bases. Germline CDR1 and CDR2: WSHSY and SAAADI. The CDR3 spells CASSEARGLGQPQHF. CDR3 nucleotides: TGCGCCAGCAGTGAGGCCAGGGGATTAGGCCAGCCCCAGCATTTT.

A word on this clone: Different DNA sequences within this sample yield the same CDR3. The genes are TRBV28 and TRBJ1-2, with 9 bases fitting TRBD1. V trimming: 6 bases; J trimming: 4 bases; junction bases outside the gene matches: 3. Germline values: CDR1 MDHEN, CDR2 SYDVKM. The CDR3 extends over 13 amino acids. CDR3 region: CASRQTGGYGYTF. In DNA, the CDR3 is TGTGCCAGCAGACAGACAGGGGGCTATGGCTACACCTTC.

The chain is built from TRBV11-1 and TRBJ2-3; TRBD1 matches 8 bases. V shed 5 bases and J 2 bases; nucleotides not matched to a gene: 9. Germline-derived CDR1 and CDR2 are SGHAT and FQDESV (reference sequence). CDR3 length: 16 amino acids. As DNA, the CDR3 is TGTGCCAGCAGCAAAGAGACAGGGGCGAACACAGATACGCAGTATTTT. It encodes CASSKETGANTDTQYF.

The chain has TRBV27 and TRBJ2-1; TRBD2 is a possible D gene (6 bases). V was shortened by 9 bases and J by 4 bases, with 28 bases between the two germline ends. CDR1 is MNHEY and CDR2 is SMNVEV in the germline V gene (reference sequence). There are 18 residues in the CDR3. The CDR3, as DNA: TGTGCCAGTCGGCGGGGCGGGTTCGGGCAACCGTTATACAATGAGCAGTTCTTC. Translation: CASRRGGFGQPLYNEQFF.

This rearrangement joins TRBV27 to TRBJ2-2, with a tentative D call TRBD2 (6 bases). The germline CDR1 and CDR2 sequences are MNHEY and SMNVEV (reference sequence). V was cut by 8 bases and J by 2 bases, with 15 bases left in between. The CDR3 sequence is 15 residues long. The CDR3 region has the DNA TGTGCCAGCTGTCCGGGACTCGGAAACACCGGGGAGCTGTTTTTT. Its protein is CASCPGLGNTGELFF.

The rearrangement links TRBV6-1 to TRBJ1-1; 9 positions agree with TRBD1. Germline V lookup: CDR1 MNHNS, CDR2 SASEGT. The junction had 7 bases not matched to a gene; V was cut back by 4 bases and J by 7 bases. CDR3 length: 14 residues. The CDR3 region is CASSGAQGAGEAFF. For the CDR3, the DNA is TGTGCCAGCAGTGGGGCACAGGGGGCGGGTGAAGCTTTCTTT.

V is TRBV7-9 and J is TRBJ2-3, with 8 bases fitting TRBD2. The CDR3 consists of 16 residues. Germline V CDR1 and CDR2: SEHNR, FQNEAQ (reference sequence). The junction had 5 bases not matched to a gene; V was cut back by 1 base and J by 2 bases. The chain's CDR3 is CASSLVVAGITDTQYF. The CDR3 region has the DNA TGTGCCAGCAGCTTAGTTGTAGCGGGAATCACAGATACGCAGTATTTT. Full variable domain (missing parts from reference TRBV7-9 and TRBJ2-3): DTGVSQNPRHKITKRGQNVTFRCDPISEHNRLYWYRQTLGQGPEFLTYFQNEAQLEKSRLLSDRFSAERPKGSFSTLEIQRTEQGDSAMYLCASSLVVAGITDTQYFGPGTRLTVL.

V is TRBV28 and J is TRBJ2-2, with D tentatively TRBD1 (6 bases). CDR3 size: 16 residues. Germline loops: CDR1 MDHEN, CDR2 SYDVKM. V was shortened by 2 bases and J by 4 bases, with 14 bases between the two germline ends. In DNA, the CDR3 is TGTGCCAGCAGTTTAATGCGACAGGTTGGCACCGGGGAGCTGTTTTTT. Protein sequence: CASSLMRQVGTGELFF. Filled out from reference TRBV28 and TRBJ2-2, the complete variable domain reads DVKVTQSSRYLVKRTGEKVFLECVQDMDHENMFWYRQDPGLGLRLIYFSYDVKMKEKGDIPEGYSVSREKKERFSLILESASTNQTSMYLCASSLMRQVGTGELFFGEGSRLTVL.

J is TRBJ1-1 and V is TRBV7-8; no firm D call. This CDR3 is built from 14 residues. The V end lost 1 base, the J end lost 0 bases, and 6 bases lay between the germline ends. Germline CDR1 reads SGHVS; CDR2 reads FQNEAQ. Here the CDR3 DNA reads TGTGCCAGCAGCTTAGTAGAGATGAACACTGAAGCTTTCTTT. Its translation: CASSLVEMNTEAFF.

This clone was observed a few times. The chain joins TRBV5-1 to TRBJ2-1; D might be TRBD1 (5 bases). The CDR3 length is 14 residues. V was shortened by 0 bases and J by 2 bases, with 6 bases between the two germline ends. Germline V gives CDR1 SGHRS, CDR2 YFSETQ. CDR3 in amino acids: CASSLVQAYNEQFF. CDR3 nucleotide sequence: TGCGCCAGCAGCTTGGTACAGGCCTACAATGAGCAGTTCTTC.

The rearrangement joins TRBV5-4 to TRBJ2-5, with D possibly TRBD2 on 5 matching bases. The CDR3 runs to 14 residues. Germline V gives CDR1 SGHNT, CDR2 YYREEE (reference sequence). Trimming pared 2 bases from V and 4 bases from J, leaving 12 bases between. The CDR3 DNA follows: TGTGCCAGCAGCTTTTGGGGAGTAGGAGAGACCCAGTACTTC. It specifies CASSFWGVGETQYF.